This TCR beta chain was retrieved from a study of OX40 agonist ivuxolimab in advanced cancers. At the level of the study: Patients treated during dose escalation were battling hepatocellular carcinoma, melanoma, renal cell or head and neck cancer. General study results and limits: Blood T cells, both CD4+ and CD8+, expanded clonally by week 6 at 0.1 to 3.0 mg/kg. On average, CD8+ T cells had more expanded clones than CD4+.

V lost 0 bases, J lost 6 bases, and 5 bases stayed unmatched. Looked up from germline, CDR1 is SGHRS and CDR2 is YFSETQ. CDR3 length: 15 amino acids. Comments on this clone: Antigen: not known.

TCRdb keeps only in-frame clones here, not all; method: immunoSEQ multiplex PCR. Of more than 35,000 clones listed, 75% to 90% were seen once; the top ten hold over 10%. Sequenced material: CD4+ or CD8+ T cells sorted from blood, taken in a trial of the OX40 agonist ivuxolimab. This sequence joins TRBV5-1 and TRBJ2-1; TRBD1 aligns across 8 bases. The TCR sequence derives from an adult with an advanced solid tumor such as melanoma, head and neck, liver or kidney cancer. The chain's CDR3 is CASSLEQGGFNEQFF. In DNA, the CDR3 is TGCGCCAGCAGCTTGGAACAGGGGGGATTCAATGAGCAGTTCTTC.